This is a list of T cell receptor beta chains from one sample in a study of Graves' ophthalmopathy and Graves' hyperthyroidism. TCRdb re-derived calls from the multiplex PCR reads in MiXCR, one entry per CDR3 protein. The profile shows approximately 640,000 distinct CDR3 sequences, 35% to 50% of them singletons. Sample: peripheral blood. All receptors derive from an adult man with Graves' ophthalmopathy. Each CDR3 is given with its conserved first and last residue.

CSAGGQGDGYTF,TRBJ1-2,TRBV20-1
CSAGGRDSEGSYEQYF,TRBJ2-7,TRBV20-1
CASSSHLDRGNTEAFF,TRBJ1-1,TRBV5-1
CASSLRRGDYYGYTF,TRBJ1-2,TRBV5-5
CSVGDRNQPQHF,TRBJ1-5,TRBV29-1
CSVEVHSGTEAFF,TRBJ1-1,TRBV29-1
CASSLEEETQYF,TRBJ2-5,TRBV11-2
CASSTSGRGTGELFF,TRBJ2-2,TRBV19
CASSEAGTGASGNTIYF,TRBJ1-3,TRBV25-1
CSVEWGGQETQYF,TRBJ2-5,TRBV29-1
CASSLKGQGGEKLFF,TRBJ1-4,TRBV7-9
CASSEGQGIGELFF,TRBJ2-2,TRBV25-1
CSASMEENGYTF,TRBJ1-2,TRBV20-1
CASRENTEAFF,TRBJ1-1,TRBV7-2
CASSARDGGGRETQYF,TRBJ2-5,TRBV7-2
CASSTAGGYEQYF,TRBJ2-7,TRBV25-1
CASRSGTGYGYTF,TRBJ1-2,TRBV2
CASSYVGDLASGNTIYF,TRBJ1-3,TRBV6-6
CASSDRDSTQYF,TRBJ2-5,TRBV25-1
CASSPGGGPGYF,TRBJ2-7,TRBV7-9
CATSRDTAFGRGDNQPQHF,TRBJ1-5,TRBV15
CAGSPQGSVSYEQYF,TRBJ2-7,TRBV5-6
CASSEAIDPTGYTF,TRBJ1-2,TRBV2
CSLAVGWNTEAFF,TRBJ1-1,TRBV29-1
CSVPPGGVRGGANVLTF,TRBJ2-6,TRBV20-1
CASSPGQGKVSGNTIYF,TRBJ1-3,TRBV9
CASSFPGYSYEQYF,TRBJ2-7,TRBV11-2
CASRGQVEETQYF,TRBJ2-5,TRBV2
CAGGLSGEKLFF,TRBJ1-4,TRBV2
CARRDSVISYEQYF,TRBJ2-7,TRBV2
CASSLAQREALGQYF,TRBJ2-7,TRBV11-2
CASSYGADSSSPLHF,TRBJ1-6,TRBV6-6
CASSPDGTGELFF,TRBJ2-2,TRBV9
CASSPAGGFNEQFF,-,TRBV4-1
CSLQQGHTEKLFF,TRBJ1-4,TRBV20-1
CASSWDGEYGYTF,TRBJ1-2,TRBV5-1
CSANRAGGPNTEAFF,TRBJ1-1,TRBV20-1
CASSIGRNTGELFF,TRBJ2-2,TRBV19
CASRDRVGNSPLHF,TRBJ1-6,TRBV2
CASSPGLAGGGAGELFF,TRBJ2-2,TRBV7-7
CSVEGQVNTEAFF,TRBJ1-1,TRBV29-1
CASTVFWGETYEQYF,TRBJ2-7,TRBV2
CAISDRFRETILYEQYF,TRBJ2-7,TRBV10-3
CASSLSAGGQYEQYF,TRBJ2-7,TRBV11-1
CASSLRQGSAYEQYF,TRBJ2-7,TRBV11-2
CASSPQGDSYNSPLHF,TRBJ1-6,TRBV25-1
CASSSSSPKGSYEQYF,TRBJ2-7,TRBV11-2
CASSPRPRGSGANVLTF,TRBJ2-6,TRBV2
CASSEARQGATYNSPLHF,TRBJ1-6,TRBV2
CATAGRRYTF,TRBJ1-2,TRBV19
CAISETGTGNNQPQHF,TRBJ1-5,TRBV10-3